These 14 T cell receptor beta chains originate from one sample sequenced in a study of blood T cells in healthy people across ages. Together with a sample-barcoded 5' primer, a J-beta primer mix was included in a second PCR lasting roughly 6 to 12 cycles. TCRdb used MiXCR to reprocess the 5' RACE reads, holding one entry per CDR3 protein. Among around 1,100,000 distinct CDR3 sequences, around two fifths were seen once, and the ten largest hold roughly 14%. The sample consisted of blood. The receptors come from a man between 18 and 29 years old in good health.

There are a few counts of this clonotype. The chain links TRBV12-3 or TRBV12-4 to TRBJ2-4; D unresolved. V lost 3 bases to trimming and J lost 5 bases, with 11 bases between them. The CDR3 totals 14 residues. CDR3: CASSFKASQNIQYF. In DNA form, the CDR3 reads TGTGCCAGCAGTTTCAAGGCCTCCCAAAACATTCAGTACTTC.

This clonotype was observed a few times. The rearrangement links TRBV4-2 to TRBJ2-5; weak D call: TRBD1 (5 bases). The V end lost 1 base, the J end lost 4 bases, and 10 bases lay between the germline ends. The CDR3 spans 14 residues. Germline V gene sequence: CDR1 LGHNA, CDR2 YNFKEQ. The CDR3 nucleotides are TGTGCCAGCAGCCAAGGCCAGGGCGTAGAGACCCAGTACTTC. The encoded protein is CASSQGQGVETQYF.

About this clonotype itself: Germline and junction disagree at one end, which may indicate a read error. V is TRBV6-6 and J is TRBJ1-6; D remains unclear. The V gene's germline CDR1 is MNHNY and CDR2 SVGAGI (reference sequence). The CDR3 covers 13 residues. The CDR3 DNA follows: TGTGCCAGCAGTTACAGGGAAGGGTCACCCCCCCACTTT. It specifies CASSYREGSPPHF.

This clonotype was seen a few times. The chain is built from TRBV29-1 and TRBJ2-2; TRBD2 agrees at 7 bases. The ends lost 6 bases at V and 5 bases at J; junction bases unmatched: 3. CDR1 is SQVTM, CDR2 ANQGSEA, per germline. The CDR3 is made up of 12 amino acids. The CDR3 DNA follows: TGCAGCGTCCCGCGGGGGACCGGGGAGCTGTTTTTT. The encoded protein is CSVPRGTGELFF.

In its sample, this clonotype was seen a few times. CDR3 nucleotides: TGTGCCAGCAGCTCGGGACAGGGGGCGCACAATGAGCAGTTCTTC. Amino acid sequence: CASSSGQGAHNEQFF. This chain uses TRBV7-2 with TRBJ2-1, with 12 bases that match TRBD1. V was pared by 4 bases and J by 5 bases, with 3 bases of the junction left unmatched. There are 15 residues in the CDR3. Germline V lookup: CDR1 SGHTA, CDR2 FQGNSA.

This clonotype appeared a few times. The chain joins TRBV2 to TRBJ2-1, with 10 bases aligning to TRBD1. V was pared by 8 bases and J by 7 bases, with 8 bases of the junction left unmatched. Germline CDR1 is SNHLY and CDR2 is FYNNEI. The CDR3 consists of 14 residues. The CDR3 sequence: CASDFGDRGNEQFF. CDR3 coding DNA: TGTGCCAGCGATTTCGGGGACAGGGGAAATGAGCAGTTCTTC. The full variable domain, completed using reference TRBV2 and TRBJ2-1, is EPEVTQTPSHQVTQMGQEVILRCVPISNHLYFYWYRQILGQKVEFLVSFYNNEISEKSEIFDDQFSVERPDGSNFTLKIRSTKLEDSAMYFCASDFGDRGNEQFFGPGTRLTVL.

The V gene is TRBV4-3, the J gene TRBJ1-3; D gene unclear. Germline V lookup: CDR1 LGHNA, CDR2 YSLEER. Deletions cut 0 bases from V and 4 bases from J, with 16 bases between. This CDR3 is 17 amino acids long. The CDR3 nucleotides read TGCGCCAGCAGCCAAGATTGGTGGCAGGTGGAAGGAAACACCATATATTTT. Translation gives CASSQDWWQVEGNTIYF.

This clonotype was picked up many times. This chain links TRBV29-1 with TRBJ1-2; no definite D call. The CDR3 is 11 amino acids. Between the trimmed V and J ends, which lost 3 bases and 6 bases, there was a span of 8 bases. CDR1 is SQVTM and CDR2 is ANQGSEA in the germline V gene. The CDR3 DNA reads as TGCAGCGTTGAGGAGGGCCATGGCTACACCTTC. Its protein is CSVEEGHGYTF.

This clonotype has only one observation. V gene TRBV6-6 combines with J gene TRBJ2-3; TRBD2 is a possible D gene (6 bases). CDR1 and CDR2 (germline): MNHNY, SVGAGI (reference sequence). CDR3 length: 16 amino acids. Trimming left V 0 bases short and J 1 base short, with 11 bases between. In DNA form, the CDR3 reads TGTGCCAGCAGTTACTCGGGGGGAATCGGCACAGATACGCAGTATTTT. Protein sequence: CASSYSGGIGTDTQYF.

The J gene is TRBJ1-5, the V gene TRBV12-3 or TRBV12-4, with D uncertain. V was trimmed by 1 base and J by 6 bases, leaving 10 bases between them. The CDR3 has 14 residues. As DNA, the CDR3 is TGTGCCAGCAGTTTAGACGGTGACGCTCAGCCCCAGCATTTT. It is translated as CASSLDGDAQPQHF.

CDR3 sequence: CASSISDRVGTEAFF. The CDR3 DNA follows: TGTGCCAGCAGTATATCTGACAGGGTGGGGACTGAAGCTTTCTTT. The chain employs TRBV2 and TRBJ1-1; 7 positions agree with TRBD1. The trim removed 5 bases at V and 5 bases at J, leaving 11 bases unmatched. Germline V lookup: CDR1 SNHLY, CDR2 FYNNEI. The CDR3 is 15 residues long.

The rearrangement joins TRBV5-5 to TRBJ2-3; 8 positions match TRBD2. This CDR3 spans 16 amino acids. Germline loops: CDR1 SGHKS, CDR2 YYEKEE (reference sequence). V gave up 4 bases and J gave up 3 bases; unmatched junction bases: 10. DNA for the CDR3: TGTGCCAGCAGCCCCTACCCGGGGGGGAGTACAGATACGCAGTATTTT. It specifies CASSPYPGGSTDTQYF. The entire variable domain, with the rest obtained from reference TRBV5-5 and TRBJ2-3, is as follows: DAGVTQSPTHLIKTRGQQVTLRCSPISGHKSVSWYQQVLGQGPQFIFQYYEKEERGRGNFPDRFSARQFPNYSSELNVNALLLGDSALYLCASSPYPGGSTDTQYFGPGTRLTVL.

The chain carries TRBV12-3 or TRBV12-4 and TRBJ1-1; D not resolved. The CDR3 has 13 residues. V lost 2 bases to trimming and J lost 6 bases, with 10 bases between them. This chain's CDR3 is CASSLKVGSEAFF. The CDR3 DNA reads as TGTGCCAGCAGTTTAAAAGTGGGGTCTGAAGCTTTCTTT.

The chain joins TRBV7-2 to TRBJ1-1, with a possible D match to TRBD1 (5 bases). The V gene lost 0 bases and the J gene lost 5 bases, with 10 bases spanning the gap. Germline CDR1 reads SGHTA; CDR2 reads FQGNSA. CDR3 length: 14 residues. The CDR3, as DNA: TGTGCCAGCAGCTTAGCGGCCTGGGGGACTGAAGCTTTCTTT. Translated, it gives CASSLAAWGTEAFF.